These 21 T cell receptor beta chains originate from one sample sequenced in a study of blood T cell repertoires in COVID-19. TCRdb keeps only in-frame clones here, not all; method: immunoSEQ multiplex PCR. In the table there are almost 350,000 clones, about 90% of which are singletons. Source material: PBMCs or T cells enriched from blood (not recorded which). Source of these receptors: a woman aged 25 to 39 who had been exposed to COVID-19.

The V call is TRBV18, the J call TRBJ1-1, with D maybe TRBD1 (6 bases). The CDR3 has 17 amino acids. The V and J ends lost 3 bases and 1 base respectively, with 18 bases between them. In germline, CDR1 is KGHSH, CDR2 LQKENI. This CDR3 reads CASSPSPLIRGNTEAFF. The CDR3 DNA sequence: TGTGCCAGCTCACCCAGCCCCCTTATCAGGGGGAACACTGAAGCTTTCTTT.

This clone was recorded a few times. This chain joins TRBV2 and TRBJ2-1, with 11 bases lining up with TRBD2. CDR1 is SNHLY and CDR2 is FYNNEI in the germline V gene. The CDR3 spans 16 residues. V lost 5 bases, J lost 5 bases, and 8 bases stayed unmatched. The CDR3 is CASSSWGLAVNNEQFF. Here the CDR3 DNA reads TGTGCCAGCAGTTCATGGGGACTAGCGGTTAACAATGAGCAGTTCTTC.

J is TRBJ1-5 and V is TRBV10-3; D unclear. Germline V gives CDR1 ENHRY, CDR2 SYGVKD. V was shortened by 6 bases and J by 2 bases, with 17 bases between the two germline ends. This CDR3 contains 16 residues. The CDR3 DNA sequence: TGTGCCATCAGCAACACGTACCCTGAGGGCAATCAGCCCCAGCATTTT. It encodes CAISNTYPEGNQPQHF.

The rearrangement links TRBV3-1 (or the pseudogene TRBV3-2) to TRBJ1-5; D is ambiguous. Germline lookup yields CDR1 LGHDT and CDR2 YNNKEL (reference sequence). Trimming removed 0 bases from V and 10 bases from J, with 10 bases in between. This CDR3 comprises 13 residues. CDR3 sequence reads: CASSQDGERPQHF. CDR3 nucleotides: TGTGCCAGCAGCCAAGACGGGGAGCGACCCCAGCATTTT.

This sequence joins TRBV19 and TRBJ1-6; 8 positions match TRBD1. The CDR3 totals 15 residues. Germline-derived CDR1 and CDR2 are LNHDA and SQIVND (reference sequence). With V trimmed by 4 bases and J by 9 bases, 8 bases remained unmatched. CDR3 amino acids: CASSTITGGRSPLHF. CDR3 in DNA: TGTGCCAGTAGTACCATAACAGGGGGTCGTTCACCCCTCCACTTT. Together with reference TRBV19 and TRBJ1-6, the CDR3 gives the full variable domain: DGGITQSPKYLFRKEGQNVTLSCEQNLNHDAMYWYRQDPGQGLRLIYYSQIVNDFQKGDIAEGYSVSREKKESFPLTVTSAQKNPTAFYLCASSTITGGRSPLHFGNGTRLTVT.

The gene calls are TRBV11-2 and TRBJ2-7, with a possible D match to TRBD2 (7 bases). The CDR3 sequence is 13 residues long. V lost 8 bases, J lost 5 bases, and 16 bases lay in between. Germline CDR1 is SGHAT and CDR2 is FQNNGV. CDR3 sequence reads: CASRRGGIHEQYF. As DNA, the CDR3 is TGTGCCAGCCGGAGGGGGGGGATCCACGAGCAGTACTTC.

The chain uses TRBV9 and TRBJ1-1, with D maybe TRBD1 (6 bases). Germline CDR1 reads SGDLS; CDR2 reads YYNGEE. The V and J ends lost 2 bases and 4 bases respectively, with 24 bases between them. The CDR3 length is 18 residues. The DNA for the CDR3 is TGTGCCAGCAGCGTCGACCCCTCAGGGGCGGGGGGTACCACTGAAGCTTTCTTT. This sequence encodes CASSVDPSGAGGTTEAFF.

The V and J genes are TRBV11-2 and TRBJ2-3; a possible D gene is TRBD2 (8 bases). V was trimmed by 8 bases and J by 5 bases, leaving 20 bases between them. CDR3 length: 15 amino acids. Germline V gene sequence: CDR1 SGHAT, CDR2 FQNNGV. This CDR3 reads CASAREGASVDTQYF. The CDR3 DNA reads as TGTGCCAGCGCACGGGAGGGGGCATCGGTAGATACGCAGTATTTT.

The chain uses TRBV5-5 and TRBJ2-2, with TRBD1 matching 8 bases. Per germline, CDR1 SGHKS and CDR2 YYEKEE (reference sequence). The V and J ends lost 4 bases and 2 bases, in that order; junction bases with no gene match: 7. This CDR3 is 16 amino acids long. The CDR3 is CASSRTGGDNTGELFF. Written as DNA, the CDR3 is TGTGCCAGCAGCCGTACAGGGGGTGATAACACCGGGGAGCTGTTTTTT.

This chain links TRBV9 with TRBJ2-1; TRBD2 matches 9 bases. Per germline, CDR1 SGDLS and CDR2 YYNGEE. Germline trimming cut 3 bases from V and 2 bases from J; bases unmatched to any gene: 6. The CDR3 contains 16 residues. The CDR3 nucleotides are TGTGCCAGCAGCGGAGCTAGCGGGAAGCCCTACAATGAGCAGTTCTTC. The encoded protein is CASSGASGKPYNEQFF.

The chain employs TRBV11-2 and TRBJ2-7; D is perhaps TRBD1 (5 bases). Germline CDR1 is SGHAT and CDR2 is FQNNGV. The CDR3 loop spans 11 amino acids. Between the trimmed V and J ends, which lost 8 bases and 6 bases, there was a span of 11 bases. In nucleotides, the CDR3 is TGTGCCAGCGCCCAGGGCCCCGAGCAGTACTTC. Protein sequence: CASAQGPEQYF.

V is TRBV6-2 or TRBV6-3 and J is TRBJ2-7, with D perhaps matching TRBD1 (6 bases). The CDR3 contains 13 residues. Germline CDR1 and CDR2: MNHEY and SVGEGT. V lost 4 bases to trimming and J lost 2 bases, with 9 bases between them. As DNA, the CDR3 is TGTGCCAGCAGTTTGGGGACACCCTACGAGCAGTACTTC. The encoded protein is CASSLGTPYEQYF.

The J gene is TRBJ2-7, the V gene TRBV27; possibly TRBD1 for D (6 bases). The length of the CDR3 is 13 residues. Trimming took 6 bases from V and 3 from J, leaving 12 bases between them. The V gene's germline CDR1 is MNHEY and CDR2 SMNVEV (reference sequence). The CDR3 spells CASSRGPDYEQYF. DNA for the CDR3: TGTGCCAGCAGCAGGGGCCCTGACTACGAGCAGTACTTC.

The J gene is TRBJ1-2, the V gene TRBV27; a possible D gene is TRBD1 (5 bases). Germline CDR1 MNHEY, CDR2 SMNVEV (reference sequence). Trimming stripped 5 bases from V and 4 bases from J, with 11 bases between. The CDR3 spans 13 residues. For the CDR3, the DNA is TGTGCCAGCAGTGGTTATGGGGCCTATGGCTACACCTTC. Its translation is CASSGYGAYGYTF.

In its sample, this clone was seen a few times. V is TRBV7-9 and J is TRBJ1-5; 9 bases are shared with TRBD1. The CDR3 contains 15 residues. The V and J ends lost 5 bases and 2 bases, in that order; junction bases with no gene match: 4. Looked up from germline, CDR1 is SEHNR and CDR2 is FQNEAQ (reference sequence). CDR3 protein: CASSGTGTGNQPQHF. In nucleotides, the CDR3 is TGTGCCAGCAGCGGGACAGGGACAGGCAATCAGCCCCAGCATTTT.

The chain carries TRBV12-2 and TRBJ2-7; TRBD2, the table's D call, lacks a check against the DNA. TRBV12-2 corresponds to a pseudogene. The CDR3 sequence is 19 residues long. The CDR3 region has the DNA TGTGCAAGTCGCTTATGTAGCCGTGGACTAGCGGGGCCCCCCTACGAGCAGTACTTC. Its protein product is CASRLCSRGLAGPPYEQYF.

The CDR3 reads CASSYPRGSGSSYEQYF. The CDR3 DNA reads TGTGCCAGCAGTTATCCTCGCGGTAGCGGGAGCTCCTACGAGCAGTACTTC. The chain links TRBV7-8 to TRBJ2-7; TRBD2 aligns across 9 bases. This CDR3 contains 17 residues. The J segment lost 0 bases and the V segment lost 6 bases, leaving 12 bases of the junction unmatched. From germline, CDR1 is SGHVS and CDR2 FQNEAQ.

The chain employs TRBV19 and TRBJ2-1; D is unresolved. CDR3 length equals 13 residues. Between the trimmed V and J ends, which lost 4 bases and 5 bases, there was a span of 9 bases. From germline, CDR1 is LNHDA and CDR2 SQIVND (reference sequence). CDR3 sequence reads: CASSTPQNNEQFF. For the CDR3, the DNA is TGTGCCAGTAGTACGCCACAGAACAATGAGCAGTTCTTC.

The chain uses TRBV2 and TRBJ1-4; 7 bases agree with TRBD1. Germline-derived CDR1 and CDR2 are SNHLY and FYNNEI. The CDR3 has 14 residues. Trimming removed 4 bases from V and 7 bases from J; junction bases left unmatched: 6. The CDR3 loop is CASSVDRESEKLFF. The CDR3 DNA follows: TGTGCCAGCAGTGTCGACAGGGAGAGTGAAAAACTGTTTTTT.

This clone was observed a few times. V is TRBV7-3 and J is TRBJ1-6, with 7 bases that match TRBD1. Germline loops: CDR1 SGHTA, CDR2 FQGTGA. V dropped 5 bases and J dropped 5; count of bases not matched to a gene: 9. The CDR3 extends over 16 amino acids. This CDR3 is CASSLQGNANNSPLHF. The CDR3 nucleotides are TGTGCCAGCAGCCTACAGGGGAACGCAAATAATTCACCCCTCCACTTT.

The rearrangement joins TRBV28 to TRBJ1-2; TRBD1 agrees at 7 bases. The junction had 5 bases not matched to a gene; V was cut back by 6 bases and J by 1 base. This CDR3 has 14 residues. Germline V gene sequence: CDR1 MDHEN, CDR2 SYDVKM. The CDR3 is CASSRGQINYGYTF. The CDR3 region has the DNA TGTGCCAGCAGCCGGGGACAGATTAACTATGGCTACACCTTC.